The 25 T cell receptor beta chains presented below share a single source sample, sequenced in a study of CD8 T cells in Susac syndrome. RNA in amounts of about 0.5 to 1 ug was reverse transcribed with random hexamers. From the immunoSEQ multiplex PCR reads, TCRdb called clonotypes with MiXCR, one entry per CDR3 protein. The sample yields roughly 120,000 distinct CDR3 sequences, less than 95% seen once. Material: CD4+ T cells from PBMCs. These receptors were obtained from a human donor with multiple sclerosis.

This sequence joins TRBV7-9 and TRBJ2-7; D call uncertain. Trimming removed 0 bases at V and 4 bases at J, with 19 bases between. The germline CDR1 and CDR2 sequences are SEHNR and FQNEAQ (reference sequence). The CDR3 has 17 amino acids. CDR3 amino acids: CASSLAGNSLITYEQYF. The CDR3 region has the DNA TGTGCCAGCAGCTTAGCGGGGAACAGCTTGATTACTTACGAGCAGTACTTC.

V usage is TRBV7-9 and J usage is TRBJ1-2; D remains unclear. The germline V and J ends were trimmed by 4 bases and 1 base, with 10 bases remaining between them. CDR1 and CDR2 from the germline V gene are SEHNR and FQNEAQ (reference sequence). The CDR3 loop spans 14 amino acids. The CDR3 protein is CASSYSQFNYGYTF. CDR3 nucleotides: TGTGCCAGCAGCTACAGCCAGTTTAACTATGGCTACACCTTC.

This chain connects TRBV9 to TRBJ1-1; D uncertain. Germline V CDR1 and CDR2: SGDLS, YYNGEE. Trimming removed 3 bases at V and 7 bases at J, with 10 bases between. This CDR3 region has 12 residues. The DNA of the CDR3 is TGTGCCAGCAGCGGCGAGTGGGGTGAAGCTTTCTTT. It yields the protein CASSGEWGEAFF.

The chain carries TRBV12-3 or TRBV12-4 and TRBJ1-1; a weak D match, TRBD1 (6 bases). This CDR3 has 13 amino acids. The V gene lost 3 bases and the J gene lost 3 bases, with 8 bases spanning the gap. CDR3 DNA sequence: TGTGCCAGCAGTTTTACAGGGTACACTGAAGCTTTCTTT. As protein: CASSFTGYTEAFF.

The CDR3 here is CASSLAGAHTDTQYF. CDR3 DNA sequence: TGTGCCAGCAGTCTAGCGGGGGCGCACACAGATACGCAGTATTTT. The genes are TRBV2 and TRBJ2-3; TRBD2 agrees at 10 bases. Losses at the gene ends were 5 bases for V and 2 bases for J; bases not matched to a gene: 4. The germline gives CDR1 SNHLY, CDR2 FYNNEI. CDR3 length: 15 residues.

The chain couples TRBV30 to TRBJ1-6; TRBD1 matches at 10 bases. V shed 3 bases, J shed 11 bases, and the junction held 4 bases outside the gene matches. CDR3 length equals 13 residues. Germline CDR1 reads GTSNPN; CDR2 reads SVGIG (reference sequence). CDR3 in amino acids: CAWRFGQGAPLHF. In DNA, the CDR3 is TGTGCCTGGAGATTCGGACAGGGGGCACCCCTCCACTTT.

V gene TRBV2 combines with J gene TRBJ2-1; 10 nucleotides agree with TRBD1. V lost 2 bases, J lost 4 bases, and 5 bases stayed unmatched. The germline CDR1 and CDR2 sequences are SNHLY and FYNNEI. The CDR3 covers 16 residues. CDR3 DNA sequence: TGTGCCAGCAGTGAACCGACAGGGGGCTTATACAATGAGCAGTTCTTC. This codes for CASSEPTGGLYNEQFF.

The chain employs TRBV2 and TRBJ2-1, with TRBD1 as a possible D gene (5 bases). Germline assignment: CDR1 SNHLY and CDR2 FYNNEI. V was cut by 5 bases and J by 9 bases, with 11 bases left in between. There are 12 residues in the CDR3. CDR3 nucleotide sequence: TGTGCCAGCAGTCCCAGGGATAGTGAGCAGTTCTTC. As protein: CASSPRDSEQFF.

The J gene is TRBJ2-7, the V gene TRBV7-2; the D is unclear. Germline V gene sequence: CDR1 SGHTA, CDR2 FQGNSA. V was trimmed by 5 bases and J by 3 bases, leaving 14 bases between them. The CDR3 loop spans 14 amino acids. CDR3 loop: CASSPSPSLYEQYF. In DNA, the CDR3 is TGTGCCAGCAGCCCCTCCCCATCCCTCTACGAGCAGTACTTC.

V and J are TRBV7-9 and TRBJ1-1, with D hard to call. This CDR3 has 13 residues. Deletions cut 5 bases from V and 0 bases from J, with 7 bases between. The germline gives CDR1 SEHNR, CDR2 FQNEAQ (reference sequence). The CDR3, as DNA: TGTGCCAGCAGCCCCAACATGAACACTGAAGCTTTCTTT. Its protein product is CASSPNMNTEAFF.

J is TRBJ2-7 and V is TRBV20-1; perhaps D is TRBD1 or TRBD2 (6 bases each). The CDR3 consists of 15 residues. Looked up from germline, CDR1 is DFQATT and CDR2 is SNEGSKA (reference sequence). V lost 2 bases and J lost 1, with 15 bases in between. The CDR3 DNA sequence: TGCAGTGCTAGACGAGGAGGGGGGACATCCTACGAGCAGTACTTC. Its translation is CSARRGGGTSYEQYF.

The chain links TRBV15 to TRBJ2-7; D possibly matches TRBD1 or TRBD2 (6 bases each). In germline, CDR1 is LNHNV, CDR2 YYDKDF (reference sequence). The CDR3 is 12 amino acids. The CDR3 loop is CVPLGGPYEQYF. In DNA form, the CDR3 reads TGTGTCCCTTTGGGGGGCCCCTACGAGCAGTACTTC.

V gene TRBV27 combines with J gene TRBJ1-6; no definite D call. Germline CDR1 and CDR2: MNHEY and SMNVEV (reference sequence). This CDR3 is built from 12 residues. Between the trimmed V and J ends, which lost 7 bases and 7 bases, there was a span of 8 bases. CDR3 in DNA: TGTGCCAGCAAGGATAGGAATTCACCCCTCCACTTT. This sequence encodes CASKDRNSPLHF.

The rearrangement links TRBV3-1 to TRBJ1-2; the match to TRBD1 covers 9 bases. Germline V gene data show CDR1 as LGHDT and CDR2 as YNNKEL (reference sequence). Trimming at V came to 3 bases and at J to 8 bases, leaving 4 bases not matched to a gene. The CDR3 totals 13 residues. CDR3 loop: CASSQGQGGGYTF. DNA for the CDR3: TGTGCCAGCAGCCAGGGACAGGGCGGCGGCTACACCTTC.

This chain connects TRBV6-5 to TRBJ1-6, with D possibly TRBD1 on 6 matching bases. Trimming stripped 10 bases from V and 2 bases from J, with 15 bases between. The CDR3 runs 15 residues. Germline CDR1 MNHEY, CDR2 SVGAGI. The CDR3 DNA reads TGTGCCACCCAACAGGGCCCTGCCTATAATTCACCCCTCCACTTT. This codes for CATQQGPAYNSPLHF.

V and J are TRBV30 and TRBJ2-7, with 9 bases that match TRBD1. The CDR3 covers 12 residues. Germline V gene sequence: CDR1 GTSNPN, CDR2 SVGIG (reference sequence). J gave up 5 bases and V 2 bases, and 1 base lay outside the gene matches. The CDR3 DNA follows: TGTGCCTGGAGTCACAGGGGGCACGAGCAGTACTTC. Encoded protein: CAWSHRGHEQYF.

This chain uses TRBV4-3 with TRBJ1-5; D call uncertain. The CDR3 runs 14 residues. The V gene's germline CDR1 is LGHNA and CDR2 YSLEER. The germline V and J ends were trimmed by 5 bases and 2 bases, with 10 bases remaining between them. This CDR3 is CASSSRVGNQPQHF. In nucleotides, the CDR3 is TGCGCCAGCAGCTCCCGGGTGGGCAATCAGCCCCAGCATTTT.

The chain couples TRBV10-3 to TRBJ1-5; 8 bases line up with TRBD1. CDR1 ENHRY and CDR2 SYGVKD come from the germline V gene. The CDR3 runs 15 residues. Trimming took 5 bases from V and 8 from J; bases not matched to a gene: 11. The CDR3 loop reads CAISLSGGYDEPQHF. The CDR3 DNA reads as TGTGCCATCAGTTTATCAGGGGGCTATGATGAGCCCCAGCATTTT.

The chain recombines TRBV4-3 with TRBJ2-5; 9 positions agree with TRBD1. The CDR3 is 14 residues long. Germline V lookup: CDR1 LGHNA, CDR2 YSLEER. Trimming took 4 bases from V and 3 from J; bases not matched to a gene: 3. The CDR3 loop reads CASSPRTGEETQYF. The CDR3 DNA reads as TGCGCCAGCAGCCCTCGGACAGGGGAAGAGACCCAGTACTTC.

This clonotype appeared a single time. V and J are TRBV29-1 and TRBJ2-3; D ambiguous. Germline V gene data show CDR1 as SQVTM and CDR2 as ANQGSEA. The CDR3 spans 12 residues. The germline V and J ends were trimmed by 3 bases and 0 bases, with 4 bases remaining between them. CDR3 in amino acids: CSVEPSTDTQYF. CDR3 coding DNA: TGCAGCGTTGAGCCCAGCACAGATACGCAGTATTTT.

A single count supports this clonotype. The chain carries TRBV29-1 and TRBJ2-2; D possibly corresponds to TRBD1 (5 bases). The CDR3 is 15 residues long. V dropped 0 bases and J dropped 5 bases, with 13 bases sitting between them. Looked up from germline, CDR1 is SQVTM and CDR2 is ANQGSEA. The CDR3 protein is CSVEDKAGWTGELFF. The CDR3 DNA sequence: TGCAGCGTTGAAGATAAGGCAGGGTGGACCGGGGAGCTGTTTTTT.

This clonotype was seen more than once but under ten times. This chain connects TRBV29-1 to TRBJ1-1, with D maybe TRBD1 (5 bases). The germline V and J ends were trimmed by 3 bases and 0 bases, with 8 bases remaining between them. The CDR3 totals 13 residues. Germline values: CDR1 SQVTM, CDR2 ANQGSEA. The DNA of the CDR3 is TGCAGCGTTGAGGGGACGGTGAACACTGAAGCTTTCTTT. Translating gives CSVEGTVNTEAFF. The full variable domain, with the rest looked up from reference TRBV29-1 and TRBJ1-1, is SAVISQKPSRDICQRGTSLTIQCQVDSQVTMMFWYRQQPGQSLTLIATANQGSEATYESGFVIDKFPISRPNLTFSTLTVSNMSPEDSSIYLCSVEGTVNTEAFFGQGTRLTVV.

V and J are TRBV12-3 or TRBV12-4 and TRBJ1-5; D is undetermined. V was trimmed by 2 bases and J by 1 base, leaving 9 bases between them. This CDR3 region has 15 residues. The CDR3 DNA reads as TGTGCCAGCAGTTTACAACAAGCCAGCAATCAGCCCCAGCATTTT. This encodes CASSLQQASNQPQHF.

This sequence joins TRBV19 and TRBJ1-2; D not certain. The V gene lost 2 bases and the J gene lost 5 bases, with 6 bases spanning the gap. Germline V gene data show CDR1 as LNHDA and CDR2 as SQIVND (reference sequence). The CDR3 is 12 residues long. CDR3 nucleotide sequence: TGTGCCAGTAGTATATCCGTATATGGCTACACCTTC. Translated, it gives CASSISVYGYTF.

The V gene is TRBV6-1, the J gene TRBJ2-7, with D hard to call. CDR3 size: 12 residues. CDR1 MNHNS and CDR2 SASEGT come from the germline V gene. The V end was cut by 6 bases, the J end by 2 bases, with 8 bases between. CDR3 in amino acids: CASRTLAYEQYF. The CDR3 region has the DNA TGTGCCAGCAGAACTCTAGCCTACGAGCAGTACTTC.